This is a list of T cell receptor beta chains from one sample in a study of sequential checkpoint blockade in melanoma. Assay: immunoSEQ multiplex PCR; the TCRdb copy retains only in-frame clones and omits some. The sample lists over 15,000 clones; approximately 80% were seen once. Sequencing was performed on CD8+ T cells sorted from blood (inferred from file names), taken from a patient given nivolumab and ipilimumab in sequence. All receptors come from a human donor with melanoma. Both conserved end residues are part of each CDR3. A D gene is named only where the DNA matches it firmly. Not all rows give a size; the values are once, few, many and, for expanded clones, a class.

D	size	V	J	CDR3	DNA
-	-	TRBV10-2	TRBJ2-7	CASSELGLPGEQYF	TGCGCCAGCAGTGAGCTAGGACTCCCTGGGGAGCAGTACTTC
-	-	TRBV19	TRBJ2-1	CASSFRGNEQFF	TGTGCCAGTAGTTTCAGAGGAAATGAGCAGTTCTTC
-	-	TRBV7-9	TRBJ1-1	CASSFGGWNTEAFF	TGTGCCAGCAGCTTCGGGGGGTGGAACACTGAAGCTTTCTTT
TRBD1	once	TRBV7-9	TRBJ1-1	CASSSTPDRGLAEAFF	TGTGCCAGCAGCTCTACCCCGGACAGGGGGCTGGCTGAAGCTTTCTTT
-	once	TRBV28	TRBJ1-5	CASSLFGDSNQPQHF	TGTGCCAGCAGTTTATTCGGGGATAGCAATCAGCCCCAGCATTTT
-	-	TRBV10-1	TRBJ2-7	CASSYGVGGEQYF	TGCGCCAGCAGTTACGGGGTGGGTGGCGAGCAGTACTTC
-	-	TRBV6-1	TRBJ2-3	CASSLANTQYF	TGTGCCAGCAGTTTAGCTAATACGCAGTATTTT
TRBD2	-	TRBV18	TRBJ2-7	CASSPGASGSYEQYF	TGTGCCAGCTCACCAGGGGCTAGCGGTTCCTACGAGCAGTACTTC
-	-	TRBV5-8	TRBJ2-7	CASSKGSGYYEQYF	TGTGCCAGCAGCAAGGGGTCAGGTTACTACGAGCAGTACTTC
TRBD1	-	TRBV4-1	TRBJ1-3	CASSLGQGGGNTIYF	TGCGCCAGCAGCCTTGGACAGGGTGGAGGAAACACCATATATTTT
TRBD2	-	TRBV28	TRBJ2-7	CASSRRAGAEEQYF	TGTGCCAGCAGTCGCAGGGCGGGAGCGGAAGAGCAGTACTTC
-	-	TRBV4-3	TRBJ2-7	CASSQDTSRRAGVSYEQYF	TGCGCCAGCAGCCAAGATACAAGCCGAAGAGCGGGTGTCTCCTACGAGCAGTACTTC
-	-	TRBV27	TRBJ1-2	CASSLSTRAGYTF	TGTGCCAGCAGTTTATCTACCCGCGCCGGCTACACCTTC
TRBD1	-	TRBV5-8	TRBJ1-4	CASSLGRGLANEKLFF	TGTGCCAGCAGCTTGGGGAGGGGGCTGGCTAATGAAAAACTGTTTTTT
-	few	TRBV27	TRBJ2-6	CASSGRDGSSGANVLTF	TGTGCCAGCAGTGGCCGGGACGGGAGCTCTGGGGCCAACGTCCTGACTTTC
-	-	TRBV28	TRBJ2-7	CASSFLGRYEQYF	TGTGCCAGCAGTTTTTTGGGGAGGTACGAGCAGTACTTC
TRBD1	few	TRBV7-9	TRBJ2-7	CASRRGTGYDEQYF	TGTGCCAGCAGGCGAGGGACAGGGTATGACGAGCAGTACTTC
TRBD1	-	TRBV27	TRBJ1-1	CASRLQGVVTEAFF	TGTGCCAGCAGGCTGCAGGGGGTGGTCACTGAAGCTTTCTTT
-	-	TRBV7-9	TRBJ2-7	CASSPTGRSYEQYF	TGTGCCAGCAGCCCGACAGGCCGATCCTACGAGCAGTACTTC
-	-	TRBV9	TRBJ1-1	CASSGRDGMNTEAFF	TGTGCCAGCAGCGGGCGGGACGGCATGAACACTGAAGCTTTCTTT
-	-	TRBV15	TRBJ2-7	CATSTAVGVSYEQYF	TGTGCCACCAGCACCGCCGTGGGAGTTTCCTACGAGCAGTACTTC
-	-	TRBV5-1	TRBJ1-1	CASSLARSGTEAFF	TGCGCCAGCAGCTTGGCCCGCTCGGGCACTGAAGCTTTCTTT
-	-	TRBV4-2	TRBJ1-4	CASSHGGRAEDEKLFF	TGTGCCAGCAGCCACGGGGGAAGGGCTGAGGATGAAAAACTGTTTTTT
TRBD2	-	TRBV4-3	TRBJ2-7	CASSPSGVAGMEEQYF	TGCGCCAGCAGCCCCTCAGGCGTAGCGGGAATGGAAGAGCAGTACTTC
TRBD1	few	TRBV5-6	TRBJ2-7	CASARRPRGQGNEQYF	TGTGCCAGCGCGCGCCGTCCCCGGGGACAGGGGAACGAGCAGTACTTC
-	-	TRBV9	TRBJ2-6	CASSDLGPGGANVLTF	TGTGCCAGCAGCGACCTAGGGCCGGGGGGGGCCAACGTCCTGACTTTC
-	few	TRBV4-3	TRBJ1-5	CASSQDRGSNQPQHF	TGCGCCAGCAGCCAAGACAGGGGAAGCAATCAGCCCCAGCATTTT
TRBD2	-	TRBV7-9	TRBJ2-3	CASSITSGGSTDTQYF	TGTGCCAGCAGCATCACTAGCGGGGGGAGCACAGATACGCAGTATTTT
-	-	TRBV25-1	TRBJ2-7	CASSLGSAYEQYF	TGTGCCAGCAGTCTCGGGTCTGCCTACGAGCAGTACTTC
TRBD1	-	TRBV30	TRBJ2-7	CAAQGWTGNEQYF	TGTGCGGCGCAGGGGTGGACAGGAAACGAGCAGTACTTC
TRBD2	few	TRBV6-1	TRBJ2-7	CASSEEGGSSYEQYF	TGTGCCAGCAGTGAAGAGGGCGGGAGCTCCTACGAGCAGTACTTC
TRBD1	-	TRBV13	TRBJ1-2	CASSGATGAYGYTF	TGTGCCAGCAGCGGGGCTACAGGGGCTTATGGCTACACCTTC